The entry below describes one TCR beta chain. Its matching antigen is unknown. Specified time point: pretreatment peripheral blood. Locally advanced or metastatic urothelial carcinoma was diagnosed in the patients. V was clipped by 4 bases and J by 4 bases, with 14 bases between them. The CDR3 runs 15 residues. Per germline, CDR1 SGDLS and CDR2 YYNGEE. The data derive from a study of PD-L1 blockade in urothelial cancer. Looking at the study overall: It was at 3 weeks (second dose) and 6 weeks after treatment start that blood was analyzed. Blood gave a median approximately 140,000 T cells. Study findings and constraints: Patients with below-median pretreatment blood clonality survived longer.

Libraries were prepared by immunoSEQ multiplex PCR; TCRdb keeps only in-frame clonotypes and omits some of them. Of tens of thousands of clones in the sample, 82% were seen once. The receptor's source is a man aged 50 to 59 with urothelial cancer. This specimen was PBMCs, taken around atezolizumab (anti-PD-L1) treatment. The chain combines TRBV9 with TRBJ2-2, with D possibly matching TRBD2 (6 bases). The CDR3 nucleotides are TGTGCCAGCAGCCCTCTGGGGGGAGGCACCGGGGAGCTGTTTTTT. This encodes CASSPLGGGTGELFF.